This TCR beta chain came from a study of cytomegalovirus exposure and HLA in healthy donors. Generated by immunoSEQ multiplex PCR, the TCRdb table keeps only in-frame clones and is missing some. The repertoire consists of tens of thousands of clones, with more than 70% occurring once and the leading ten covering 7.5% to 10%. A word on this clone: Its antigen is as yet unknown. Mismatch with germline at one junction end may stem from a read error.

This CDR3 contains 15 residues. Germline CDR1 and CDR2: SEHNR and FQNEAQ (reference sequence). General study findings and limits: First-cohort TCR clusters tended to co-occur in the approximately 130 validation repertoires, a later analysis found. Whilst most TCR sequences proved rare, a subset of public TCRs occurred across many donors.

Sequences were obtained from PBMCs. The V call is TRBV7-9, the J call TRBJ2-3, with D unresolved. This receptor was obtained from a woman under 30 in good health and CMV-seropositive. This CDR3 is CASSLGEVPTDTQYF. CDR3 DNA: TGTGCCAGCAGTTTAGGAGAGGTACCCACAGATACGCAGTATTTT.